This T cell receptor (beta chain) was documented in a study of T cell repertoires in cytomegalovirus infection. General study results and limits: Public TCR beta family frequency separated CMV-and-HLA carriers, including in an independent cohort. The ex vivo response showed dominance by HLA-C-restricted CMV-specific TCR beta clonotypes.

CDR3 length equals 16 residues. With 2 bases removed from V and 5 bases from J, the gap between germline ends came to 18 bases. CDR1 and CDR2 from the germline V gene are MNHEY and SVGEGT. TCRdb reprocessed the reads with MiXCR, giving one entry per CDR3 protein. The sample has about 700,000 distinct CDR3 sequences, roughly a third seen once. This clonotype was observed a handful of times. Its cognate antigen is unknown. The sequence was obtained from a human donor in good health (CMV status not recorded). Some clones in this sample may be carry-over from other donors' samples. V gene TRBV6-2 or TRBV6-3 combines with J gene TRBJ2-5; D gene uncertain. Sequenced here: cultured PBMCs, sampled from culture after CMV antigen stimulation. CDR3 DNA sequence: TGTGCCAGCAGTTACCCCATAGACTCTTCTGGGGAGACCCAGTACTTC. Translated: CASSYPIDSSGETQYF.